What follows are 29 T cell receptor beta chains derived from one specimen sequenced in a study of blood T cell repertoires in COVID-19. The method was immunoSEQ multiplex PCR; TCRdb's version includes in-frame clones alone and lacks a portion of them. The table includes over 250,000 clones, about 85% detected once. The sequenced sample was peripheral blood. The source of these receptors is a human donor in a cohort sampled during active COVID-19.

The chain links TRBV9 to TRBJ1-1; D is uncertain. The CDR3 has 11 residues. Germline CDR1 and CDR2: SGDLS and YYNGEE. The germline V and J ends were trimmed by 4 bases and 7 bases, with 8 bases remaining between them. CDR3 DNA: TGTGCCAGCAGCCCCCAAAATGAAGCTTTCTTT. Its translation is CASSPQNEAFF.

This clone was seen more than once but under ten times. The chain recombines TRBV19 with TRBJ2-7; 12 bases align to TRBD2. The CDR3 spans 13 residues. Germline assignment: CDR1 LNHDA and CDR2 SQIVND (reference sequence). Germline trimming cut 6 bases from V and 7 bases from J; bases unmatched to any gene: 4. The CDR3 is CASRGLAGFEQYF. The CDR3 bases are TGTGCCAGTAGAGGACTAGCGGGATTTGAGCAGTACTTC.

The V call is TRBV7-2, the J call TRBJ2-3; the D is unclear. The CDR3 is made up of 13 amino acids. The V end lost 4 bases, the J end lost 2 bases, and 7 bases lay between the germline ends. Germline assignment: CDR1 SGHTA and CDR2 FQGNSA. For the CDR3, the DNA is TGTGCCAGCAGCTCTTCCTTCACAGATACGCAGTATTTT. The encoded protein is CASSSSFTDTQYF. The complete variable domain, with remaining parts taken from reference TRBV7-2 and TRBJ2-3, reads GAGVSQSPSNKVTEKGKDVELRCDPISGHTALYWYRQSLGQGLEFLIYFQGNSAPDKSGLPSDRFSAERTGGSVSTLTIQRTQQEDSAVYLCASSSSFTDTQYFGPGTRLTVL.

The chain couples TRBV4-2 to TRBJ1-1; tentative D call: TRBD1 (5 bases). This CDR3 contains 13 residues. The germline CDR1 and CDR2 sequences are LGHNA and YNFKEQ. Trimming took off 4 bases at V and 1 base at J, with 7 bases between the two ends. In DNA, the CDR3 is TGTGCCAGCAGCCTTACAGGGAACACTGAAGCTTTCTTT. Protein sequence: CASSLTGNTEAFF.

The genes are TRBV3-1 (or the pseudogene TRBV3-2) and TRBJ2-2, with D possibly being TRBD2 (6 bases). V was pared by 1 base and J by 4 bases, with 10 bases between. Germline V CDR1 and CDR2: LGHDT, YNNKEL (reference sequence). The CDR3 has 15 amino acids. Here the CDR3 DNA reads TGTGCCAGCAGCCAAGGGGGAGGAGGCACCGGGGAGCTGTTTTTT. This translates into CASSQGGGGTGELFF.

This sequence joins TRBV19 and TRBJ2-2, with D possibly matching TRBD1 (5 bases). The CDR3 contains 14 residues. V was cut by 8 bases and J by 4 bases, with 14 bases left in between. Germline CDR1 and CDR2: LNHDA and SQIVND (reference sequence). As DNA, the CDR3 is TGTGCCAGTCAGCAGCCCCAGGGCACCGGGGAGCTGTTTTTT. Translated, it gives CASQQPQGTGELFF.

The gene calls are TRBV18 and TRBJ1-2; TRBD1 matches 7 bases. The CDR3 has 13 amino acids. The junction had 5 bases not matched to a gene; V was cut back by 1 base and J by 9 bases. The germline CDR1 and CDR2 sequences are KGHSH and LQKENI. The DNA of the CDR3 is TGTGCCAGCTCACCACGACAGGGCGAAAGCTACACCTTC. The encoded protein is CASSPRQGESYTF.

The chain carries TRBV29-1 and TRBJ1-2, with D possibly matching TRBD1 (5 bases). The V gene lost 4 bases and the J gene lost 7 bases, with 19 bases spanning the gap. CDR1 is SQVTM and CDR2 is ANQGSEA in the germline V gene. This CDR3 comprises 14 residues. CDR3 residues: CSVGGMAGIGGYTF. In DNA form, the CDR3 reads TGCAGCGTTGGAGGTATGGCAGGGATCGGTGGCTACACCTTC.

This clone was seen a single time. V usage is TRBV5-6 and J usage is TRBJ2-7; 7 bases agree with TRBD1. CDR3 length equals 14 residues. The V gene end was trimmed by 4 bases and the J gene end by 3 bases; junction bases not matched to a gene: 7. The germline V gene has CDR1 SGHDT and CDR2 YYEEEE. Written as DNA, the CDR3 is TGTGCCAGCAGCACGAGACAGGGTCTCTACGAGCAGTACTTC. Translated, it gives CASSTRQGLYEQYF.

This chain links TRBV6-1 with TRBJ1-2; 7 bases are shared with TRBD1. From germline, CDR1 is MNHNS and CDR2 SASEGT. V lost 3 bases, J lost 4 bases, and 14 bases stayed unmatched. The CDR3 is made up of 17 amino acids. The CDR3 protein is CASSETLRGGSIYGYTF. The CDR3 bases are TGTGCCAGCAGTGAGACGCTCCGAGGGGGCTCTATCTATGGCTACACCTTC.

The chain links TRBV19 to TRBJ1-4; D may be TRBD1 (5 bases). The CDR3 extends over 14 amino acids. Germline CDR1 LNHDA, CDR2 SQIVND (reference sequence). Trimming removed 3 bases at V and 7 bases at J, with 12 bases between. The CDR3 sequence is CASSIPITGEKLFF. CDR3 nucleotides: TGTGCCAGTAGTATCCCCATCACAGGTGAAAAACTGTTTTTT.

The genes are TRBV7-9 and TRBJ2-5; 9 bases are shared with TRBD2. The CDR3 consists of 16 residues. V lost 5 bases and J lost 3; bases outside the gene matches: 10. The germline CDR1 and CDR2 sequences are SEHNR and FQNEAQ (reference sequence). The chain's CDR3 is CASSGEAAGGEETQYF. CDR3 sequence (DNA): TGTGCCAGCAGCGGAGAGGCGGCGGGAGGGGAAGAGACCCAGTACTTC.

J is TRBJ1-2 and V is TRBV5-1, with D maybe TRBD1 (5 bases). The ends were cut back, 0 bases at V and 0 bases at J, with 6 bases in the middle. The CDR3 sequence is 14 residues long. Germline assignment: CDR1 SGHRS and CDR2 YFSETQ. The CDR3, as DNA: TGCGCCAGCAGCTTGGGACAGTCTAACTATGGCTACACCTTC. Amino acid sequence: CASSLGQSNYGYTF. Variable domain in full (rest from reference TRBV5-1 and TRBJ1-2): KAGVTQTPRYLIKTRGQQVTLSCSPISGHRSVSWYQQTPGQGLQFLFEYFSETQRNKGNFPGRFSGRQFSNSRSEMNVSTLELGDSALYLCASSLGQSNYGYTFGSGTRLTVV.

CDR3 nucleotide sequence: TGTGCCAGCAGCCAAGATACCGGACAGGGAAGCTATGGCTACACCTTC. The encoded protein is CASSQDTGQGSYGYTF. The chain links TRBV4-2 to TRBJ1-2; TRBD1 agrees at 8 bases. This CDR3 is built from 16 residues. Germline lookup yields CDR1 LGHNA and CDR2 YNFKEQ. V gave up 0 bases and J gave up 4 bases; unmatched junction bases: 7.

The V and J genes are TRBV15 and TRBJ1-6; D is undetermined. CDR3 length: 15 residues. V was shortened by 0 bases and J by 7 bases, with 10 bases between the two germline ends. Per the germline V gene, CDR1 is LNHNV and CDR2 is YYDKDF (reference sequence). CDR3 amino acids: CATSRDYGSNSPLHF. DNA for the CDR3: TGTGCCACCAGCAGAGATTATGGCTCCAATTCACCCCTCCACTTT.

The chain joins TRBV29-1 to TRBJ2-7; 7 bases agree with TRBD1. The CDR3 length is 13 residues. V gave up 5 bases and J gave up 1 base; unmatched junction bases: 5. Germline V lookup: CDR1 SQVTM, CDR2 ANQGSEA. In nucleotides, the CDR3 is TGCAGCGTTCACAGGGGCAGTTCCTACGAGCAGTACTTC. It codes for CSVHRGSSYEQYF.

This chain uses TRBV12-3 or TRBV12-4 with TRBJ1-1; 7 bases map to TRBD1. V shed 5 bases and J 8 bases; nucleotides not matched to a gene: 8. This CDR3 is built from 13 residues. The CDR3 DNA reads TGTGCCAGCAGTGGTTACAGGGGTCTGGAAGCTTTCTTT. Its translation is CASSGYRGLEAFF.

The chain is built from TRBV28 and TRBJ2-3, with 10 bases that match TRBD2. With 2 bases clipped from V and 5 bases from J, the junction kept 4 bases outside the gene matches. There are 15 residues in the CDR3. CDR1 MDHEN and CDR2 SYDVKM come from the germline V gene. The CDR3 spells CASSLLAGAEDTQYF. In DNA form, the CDR3 reads TGTGCCAGCAGTTTACTAGCGGGAGCAGAAGATACGCAGTATTTT.

The rearrangement links TRBV9 to TRBJ2-3; no firm D call. The germline V and J ends were trimmed by 1 base and 2 bases, with 11 bases remaining between them. Germline CDR1 and CDR2: SGDLS and YYNGEE. The CDR3 spans 15 residues. This CDR3 is CASSVYAEPTDTQYF. CDR3 in DNA: TGTGCCAGCAGCGTATACGCGGAGCCCACAGATACGCAGTATTTT.

The chain employs TRBV9 and TRBJ2-7; 8 nucleotides match TRBD2. With 0 bases clipped from V and 2 bases from J, the junction kept 4 bases outside the gene matches. The CDR3 has 15 residues. From germline, CDR1 is SGDLS and CDR2 YYNGEE. CDR3: CASSVATSGAYEQYF. The DNA for the CDR3 is TGTGCCAGCAGCGTAGCTACTAGCGGAGCCTACGAGCAGTACTTC. Combining the CDR3 with reference TRBV9 and TRBJ2-7 gives the whole variable domain DSGVTQTPKHLITATGQRVTLRCSPRSGDLSVYWYQQSLDQGLQFLIQYYNGEERAKGNILERFSAQQFPDLHSELNLSSLELGDSALYFCASSVATSGAYEQYFGPGTRLTVT.

The CDR3 DNA reads as TGCGCCAGCAGCCAAGCCCCGACTGGAACCTACGAGCAGTACTTC. Translated: CASSQAPTGTYEQYF. The chain couples TRBV4-1 to TRBJ2-7, with D unclear. CDR1 is MGHRA and CDR2 is YSYEKL in the germline V gene. Trimming took 1 base from V and 2 from J, leaving 12 bases between them. The CDR3 runs 15 residues.

The chain recombines TRBV7-9 with TRBJ1-4; D is uncertain. Trimming removed 6 bases at V and 0 bases at J, with 11 bases between. CDR3 length: 15 amino acids. Looked up from germline, CDR1 is SEHNR and CDR2 is FQNEAQ (reference sequence). This chain's CDR3 is CASSRHYATNEKLFF. The CDR3 DNA sequence: TGTGCCAGCAGTAGGCACTATGCAACTAATGAAAAACTGTTTTTT.

The rearrangement links TRBV6-6 to TRBJ2-1; 14 nucleotides agree with TRBD2. V lost 5 bases to trimming and J lost 0 bases; unmatched junction nucleotides: 3. CDR3 length equals 17 residues. CDR1 is MNHNY, CDR2 SVGAGI, per germline (reference sequence). CDR3 protein: CASSRTSGRTSYNEQFF. CDR3 in DNA: TGTGCCAGCAGTCGGACTAGCGGGAGGACCTCCTACAATGAGCAGTTCTTC.

The rearrangement uses TRBV15 and TRBJ1-5, with D hard to call. The CDR3 consists of 15 residues. Germline V gene data show CDR1 as LNHNV and CDR2 as YYDKDF (reference sequence). Trimming shortened V by 0 bases and J by 4 bases, and 10 bases separated the two germline ends. This chain's CDR3 is CATSRDRPQNQPQHF. Written as DNA, the CDR3 is TGTGCCACCAGCAGAGATCGACCACAGAATCAGCCCCAGCATTTT.

The chain combines TRBV7-2 with TRBJ2-7; D uncertain. The CDR3 has 16 amino acids. Looked up from germline, CDR1 is SGHTA and CDR2 is FQGNSA. V lost 1 base to trimming and J lost 0 bases, with 13 bases between them. The CDR3 DNA is TGTGCCAGCAGCTTAGGTTGGGCCGCGAGCTCCTACGAGCAGTACTTC. Protein sequence: CASSLGWAASSYEQYF.

The chain recombines TRBV6-6 with TRBJ1-4; 7 nucleotides line up with TRBD1. This CDR3 region has 16 residues. V was pared by 0 bases and J by 8 bases, with 9 bases of the junction left unmatched. Germline assignment: CDR1 MNHNY and CDR2 SVGAGI (reference sequence). The CDR3 region is CASSYSRGLQGEKLFF. CDR3 DNA sequence: TGTGCCAGCAGTTACTCGAGGGGGCTACAGGGCGAAAAACTGTTTTTT.

V is TRBV24-1 and J is TRBJ2-1; tentatively, D is TRBD2 (5 bases). This CDR3 contains 17 residues. Deletions cut 3 bases from V and 8 bases from J, with 22 bases between. CDR1 is KGHDR, CDR2 SFDVKD, per germline. DNA of the CDR3: TGTGCCACCAGTGATCCCTCGGGGTTAGCCGGGTTAGATGAGCAGTTCTTC. It codes for CATSDPSGLAGLDEQFF.

This clone has a single count. The V and J genes are TRBV10-2 and TRBJ1-3; TRBD1 might be the D (6 bases). The CDR3 has 12 amino acids. The V gene lost 6 bases and the J gene lost 7 bases, with 10 bases spanning the gap. In germline, CDR1 is WSHSY, CDR2 SAAADI. The CDR3 here is CASSAGDNTIYF. The DNA of the CDR3 is TGCGCCAGCAGCGCAGGGGATAACACCATATATTTT.

The chain carries TRBV5-4 and TRBJ2-1; D possibly corresponds to TRBD1 (6 bases). V was shortened by 0 bases and J by 7 bases, with 8 bases between the two germline ends. The germline CDR1 and CDR2 sequences are SGHNT and YYREEE (reference sequence). The CDR3 covers 13 residues. The CDR3 sequence is CASSLGTVNEQFF. As DNA, the CDR3 is TGTGCCAGCAGCTTGGGGACAGTTAATGAGCAGTTCTTC.